The 29 T cell receptor beta chains listed next were all sequenced from one sample in a study of blood T cell repertoires in COVID-19. TCRdb's table, derived via immunoSEQ multiplex PCR, lists solely in-frame clones and lacks some. The sample includes about 210,000 clones, 80% of them seen just once. Sequencing used peripheral blood. The source is a human donor in a cohort sampled during active COVID-19.

This chain uses TRBV2 with TRBJ2-5, with 12 bases aligning to TRBD2. In germline, CDR1 is SNHLY, CDR2 FYNNEI. The CDR3 loop spans 16 amino acids. J gave up 5 bases and V 1 base, and 5 bases lay outside the gene matches. CDR3 sequence (DNA): TGTGCCAGCAGTGAAGGTCGACTAGCGGGAGAGGAGACCCAGTACTTC. This codes for CASSEGRLAGEETQYF.

The V and J genes are TRBV3-1 (or the pseudogene TRBV3-2) and TRBJ1-1; D is unresolved. This CDR3 region has 12 residues. The V end lost 7 bases, the J end lost 4 bases, and 10 bases lay between the germline ends. The germline V gene has CDR1 LGHDT and CDR2 YNNKEL (reference sequence). Here the CDR3 reads CASTFGPTEAFF. DNA of the CDR3: TGTGCCAGCACCTTCGGTCCCACTGAAGCTTTCTTT.

The rearrangement uses TRBV5-1 and TRBJ2-2; 8 bases are shared with TRBD2. V shed 4 bases and J 4 bases; nucleotides not matched to a gene: 6. The CDR3 sequence is 15 residues long. Germline V gene lookup returns CDR1 SGHRS and CDR2 YFSETQ. The CDR3 reads CASSTGGASTGELFF. CDR3 bases: TGCGCCAGCAGCACCGGGGGGGCCAGCACCGGGGAGCTGTTTTTT. The full variable domain, with the rest looked up from reference TRBV5-1 and TRBJ2-2, is KAGVTQTPRYLIKTRGQQVTLSCSPISGHRSVSWYQQTPGQGLQFLFEYFSETQRNKGNFPGRFSGRQFSNSRSEMNVSTLELGDSALYLCASSTGGASTGELFFGEGSRLTVL.

CDR3 sequence reads: CASSLMGRDYGYTF. CDR3 DNA: TGTGCCAGCAGTCTCATGGGCAGGGACTATGGCTACACCTTC. This chain connects TRBV25-1 to TRBJ1-2; possibly TRBD1 for D (5 bases). CDR3 length: 14 amino acids. The V gene lost 5 bases and the J gene lost 3 bases, with 13 bases spanning the gap. CDR1 MGHDK and CDR2 SYGVNS come from the germline V gene.

The V and J genes are TRBV2 and TRBJ1-5, with D perhaps matching TRBD1 (5 bases). CDR3 length: 13 amino acids. Germline CDR1 reads SNHLY; CDR2 reads FYNNEI. Deletions cut 7 bases from V and 9 bases from J, with 16 bases between. CDR3 DNA sequence: TGTGCCAGCAAGGAGACGGGGGATTTGCCCCAGCATTTT. Its translation: CASKETGDLPQHF.

The chain links TRBV18 to TRBJ1-2; a possible D gene is TRBD1 (5 bases). Per germline, CDR1 KGHSH and CDR2 LQKENI. This CDR3 has 13 amino acids. With 2 bases removed from V and 6 bases from J, the gap between germline ends came to 10 bases. DNA for the CDR3: TGTGCCAGCTCACCAGACAGCTATAATGGCTACACCTTC. This encodes CASSPDSYNGYTF. Full variable domain (missing parts from reference TRBV18 and TRBJ1-2): NAGVMQNPRHLVRRRGQEARLRCSPMKGHSHVYWYRQLPEEGLKFMVYLQKENIIDESGMPKERFSAEFPKEGPSILRIQQVVRGDSAAYFCASSPDSYNGYTFGSGTRLTVV.

A note on this clone: Germline is not matched at one junction end, which may reflect a read error. The chain links TRBV2 to TRBJ2-7, with D possibly TRBD2 on 5 matching bases. CDR1 is SNHLY, CDR2 FYNNEI, per germline. There are 14 residues in the CDR3. CDR3 coding DNA: TGCGCCAGCAGGCGGACTTTTTGGTCCTACGAGCAGTACTTC. Encoded protein: CASRRTFWSYEQYF.

The J gene is TRBJ2-5, the V gene TRBV7-2, with 7 positions matching TRBD2. The junction had 8 bases not matched to a gene; V was cut back by 5 bases and J by 5 bases. The CDR3 extends over 14 amino acids. Germline CDR1 and CDR2: SGHTA and FQGNSA. CDR3 sequence reads: CASSPPTAGETQYF. The CDR3, as DNA: TGTGCCAGCAGCCCACCAACAGCGGGGGAGACCCAGTACTTC.

As regards this clone: This specimen includes other DNA sequences encoding the same CDR3. This sequence joins TRBV5-1 and TRBJ2-2; D unresolved. The length of the CDR3 is 14 residues. CDR1 and CDR2 from the germline V gene are SGHRS and YFSETQ. The V gene lost 1 base and the J gene lost 2 bases, with 6 bases spanning the gap. CDR3 residues: CASSLTANTGELFF. The DNA for the CDR3 is TGCGCCAGCAGCTTGACAGCCAACACCGGGGAGCTGTTTTTT.

The chain carries TRBV5-1 and TRBJ2-1; 7 bases fit TRBD1. Trimming took 4 bases from V and 1 from J; bases not matched to a gene: 8. CDR3 length: 16 residues. CDR1 and CDR2 from the germline V gene are SGHRS and YFSETQ. CDR3 coding DNA: TGCGCCAGCAGCCCCGTCGGACAGGTATCCTACAATGAGCAGTTCTTC. Residues: CASSPVGQVSYNEQFF.

The chain couples TRBV2 to TRBJ2-2, with D tentatively TRBD2 (6 bases). This CDR3 has 15 residues. In germline, CDR1 is SNHLY, CDR2 FYNNEI. V lost 9 bases, J lost 4 bases, and 18 bases lay in between. Here the CDR3 reads CASARIIAATGELFF. The CDR3 DNA is TGTGCCAGTGCAAGGATAATAGCGGCCACCGGGGAGCTGTTTTTT.

CDR3 sequence: CASSQGLYYGYTF. In DNA form, the CDR3 reads TGTGCCAGTAGTCAGGGACTGTACTATGGCTACACCTTC. The V gene is TRBV19, the J gene TRBJ1-2; D may be TRBD1 (5 bases). Germline-derived CDR1 and CDR2 are LNHDA and SQIVND (reference sequence). The CDR3 loop spans 13 amino acids. With 5 bases removed from V and 3 bases from J, the gap between germline ends came to 10 bases.

The chain combines TRBV24-1 with TRBJ2-5; 10 bases agree with TRBD1. Trimming at V came to 0 bases and at J to 4 bases, leaving 1 base not matched to a gene. Per the germline V gene, CDR1 is KGHDR and CDR2 is SFDVKD. CDR3 length: 15 amino acids. CDR3 sequence: CATSDLDRGRETQYF. The DNA of the CDR3 is TGTGCCACCAGTGATTTGGACAGGGGGCGAGAGACCCAGTACTTC.

V and J are TRBV27 and TRBJ2-7, with TRBD2 as a possible D gene (6 bases). Germline values: CDR1 MNHEY, CDR2 SMNVEV (reference sequence). The CDR3 runs 14 residues. V lost 6 bases to trimming and J lost 3 bases, with 15 bases between them. The CDR3 loop is CASSTIPGLYEQYF. The DNA for the CDR3 is TGTGCCAGCAGCACCATTCCGGGACTCTACGAGCAGTACTTC.

The J gene is TRBJ2-3, the V gene TRBV11-3, with 7 bases identical to TRBD1. The CDR3 is made up of 13 amino acids. Trimming at V came to 3 bases and at J to 9 bases, leaving 6 bases not matched to a gene. Germline V gives CDR1 SGHNT, CDR2 YENEEA. The CDR3 protein is CASSFDREKTQYF. CDR3 sequence (DNA): TGTGCCAGCAGCTTTGACAGGGAGAAGACGCAGTATTTT.

J is TRBJ2-1 and V is TRBV11-2; 7 nucleotides agree with TRBD2. The V gene's germline CDR1 is SGHAT and CDR2 FQNNGV. The V and J ends lost 5 bases and 11 bases, in that order; junction bases with no gene match: 3. This CDR3 is 11 amino acids long. CDR3 nucleotide sequence: TGTGCCAGCAGCCCCGGGACTAAGCAGTTCTTC. This gives the protein CASSPGTKQFF.

The chain recombines TRBV5-1 with TRBJ2-7; no clear D. Germline values: CDR1 SGHRS, CDR2 YFSETQ. Trimming pared 0 bases from V and 6 bases from J, leaving 13 bases between. This CDR3 region has 14 residues. The CDR3 sequence is CASSLDLEPGEQYF. The CDR3 DNA sequence: TGCGCCAGCAGCTTGGACCTCGAGCCGGGCGAGCAGTACTTC. Combining the CDR3 with reference TRBV5-1 and TRBJ2-7 gives the whole variable domain KAGVTQTPRYLIKTRGQQVTLSCSPISGHRSVSWYQQTPGQGLQFLFEYFSETQRNKGNFPGRFSGRQFSNSRSEMNVSTLELGDSALYLCASSLDLEPGEQYFGPGTRLTVT.

The chain uses TRBV10-3 and TRBJ2-5; 10 nucleotides agree with TRBD1. The V and J ends lost 4 bases and 4 bases, in that order; junction bases with no gene match: 3. Germline CDR1 reads ENHRY; CDR2 reads SYGVKD. The CDR3 is made up of 14 amino acids. The CDR3 loop reads CAISGDRGPETQYF. CDR3 in DNA: TGTGCCATCAGTGGGGACAGGGGCCCAGAGACCCAGTACTTC.

The chain employs TRBV7-6 and TRBJ2-2; a possible D gene is TRBD1 (6 bases). The CDR3 has 15 residues. The V and J ends lost 3 bases and 6 bases respectively, with 14 bases between them. Germline loops: CDR1 SGHVS, CDR2 FNYEAQ. CDR3 region: CASSFQGITAGELFF. The CDR3, as DNA: TGTGCCAGCAGCTTCCAGGGGATCACGGCCGGGGAGCTGTTTTTT.

The chain uses TRBV5-5 and TRBJ2-5, with D tentatively TRBD1 (6 bases). The CDR3 totals 14 residues. V lost 0 bases and J lost 4, with 10 bases in between. Germline V gene sequence: CDR1 SGHKS, CDR2 YYEKEE (reference sequence). The CDR3 region has the DNA TGTGCCAGCAGCTTGGGGGGGCTAGGAGAGACCCAGTACTTC. Protein product: CASSLGGLGETQYF.

V usage is TRBV28 and J usage is TRBJ1-2; a possible D gene is TRBD1 (6 bases). The CDR3 runs to 15 residues. Trimming took 7 bases from V and 8 from J, leaving 23 bases between them. Germline V gene lookup returns CDR1 MDHEN and CDR2 SYDVKM. CDR3 in DNA: TGTGCCAGCATTAATCCGGGACACATCCCCCAGGGCTACACCTTC. It yields the protein CASINPGHIPQGYTF.

V is TRBV19 and J is TRBJ1-5, with D possibly being TRBD1 (6 bases). In germline, CDR1 is LNHDA, CDR2 SQIVND (reference sequence). The CDR3 length is 16 residues. V lost 6 bases to trimming and J lost 3 bases, with 18 bases between them. The CDR3 DNA is TGTGCCAGTAGCCGTAACAGGGTCCGCTCCAATCAGCCCCAGCATTTT. Residues: CASSRNRVRSNQPQHF.

The chain has TRBV18 and TRBJ1-2; D might be TRBD1 (5 bases). The length of the CDR3 is 14 residues. Per the germline V gene, CDR1 is KGHSH and CDR2 is LQKENI. The V and J ends lost 0 bases and 8 bases respectively, with 13 bases between them. The CDR3 DNA follows: TGTGCCAGCTCACCACCGGGGCCTAGTAGGGGCTACACCTTC. Encoded protein: CASSPPGPSRGYTF.

The chain links TRBV15 to TRBJ1-2; D unclear. CDR1 is LNHNV, CDR2 YYDKDF, per germline (reference sequence). The CDR3 loop spans 15 amino acids. With 0 bases removed from V and 4 bases from J, the gap between germline ends came to 12 bases. The DNA of the CDR3 is TGTGCCACCAGCAGAGAAATTACACAGCCCTATGGCTACACCTTC. Protein sequence: CATSREITQPYGYTF.

This clone was seen only a few times. The genes are TRBV28 and TRBJ2-7; tentative D call: TRBD1 (6 bases). This CDR3 region has 17 residues. V gave up 8 bases and J gave up 5 bases, with 28 bases separating them. Germline V CDR1 and CDR2: MDHEN, SYDVKM. The CDR3, as DNA: TGTGCCAGCCTTCCCCAACAGGGCGGTGAGCCTTGGGACGAGCAGTACTTC. It encodes CASLPQQGGEPWDEQYF. Supplemented by reference TRBV28 and TRBJ2-7, the full variable domain reads DVKVTQSSRYLVKRTGEKVFLECVQDMDHENMFWYRQDPGLGLRLIYFSYDVKMKEKGDIPEGYSVSREKKERFSLILESASTNQTSMYLCASLPQQGGEPWDEQYFGPGTRLTVT.

The chain joins TRBV7-6 to TRBJ1-1; D unclear. Trimming cost V 1 base and J 1 base, with 7 bases left between them. Germline V lookup: CDR1 SGHVS, CDR2 FNYEAQ. This CDR3 has 14 residues. CDR3 nucleotides: TGTGCCAGCAGCTTAGACAGAACGAACACTGAAGCTTTCTTT. Protein sequence: CASSLDRTNTEAFF.

This clone was seen a few times. V is TRBV5-4 and J is TRBJ1-6; the match to TRBD1 covers 10 bases. Germline CDR1 is SGHNT and CDR2 is YYREEE (reference sequence). Trimming cost V 7 bases and J 7 bases; bases outside gene matches: 5. The CDR3 has 14 residues. The CDR3 protein is CASSLDRGNSPLHF. CDR3 coding DNA: TGTGCCAGCTCGCTGGACAGGGGGAATTCACCCCTCCACTTT.

The chain recombines TRBV3-1 (or the pseudogene TRBV3-2) with TRBJ2-4, with 9 bases fitting TRBD1. In germline, CDR1 is LGHDT, CDR2 YNNKEL (reference sequence). The V segment lost 4 bases and the J segment 1 base; nucleotides outside the gene matches: 2. CDR3 length equals 15 residues. The CDR3 sequence is CASSLTGGAKNIQYF. The CDR3 bases are TGTGCCAGCAGCCTCACAGGGGGCGCCAAAAACATTCAGTACTTC.

This chain links TRBV5-4 with TRBJ2-7, with 8 bases that match TRBD1. Germline V gene sequence: CDR1 SGHNT, CDR2 YYREEE (reference sequence). CDR3 length equals 13 residues. V trimming: 5 bases; J trimming: 2 bases; junction bases outside the gene matches: 3. This chain's CDR3 is CASSPQGAYEQYF. The CDR3 DNA is TGTGCCAGCAGTCCACAGGGGGCCTACGAGCAGTACTTC.